This record covers a single T cell receptor beta chain. It has no known antigen specificity. Per-nucleotide qualities are absent, and no much larger clonotype sits a single base away. The data were taken from a study of blood T cell repertoires in COVID-19 (dated by TCRdb to about 2020). Study-wide context: Samples covering the acute and convalescent phases of COVID-19 were provided by collaborators in the United States, Italy and Spain. Samples came from the ongoing ImmuneRACE study (first 160 participants) plus 1,254 subjects from 6 global collaborators. Where available, HLA class I and class II types were taken from metadata supplied by the sample provider and were not determined by assay-based typing. The prospective study material was composed of cDNA or gDNA derived from T cells, B-cell-depleted T cells, or PBMCs. Deeply sampled blood TCRbeta repertoires from subjects exposed to, actively infected with, or recovered from COVID-19 were included in the dataset. Nearly every sample came with metadata listing a de-identified subject ID, COVID-19 status, age in years and sex. The repertoires were released in a freely available public database intended as a resource for research on the immune response to SARS-CoV-2. The full study reports these points: The quantity of clinical and demographic metadata differed by source and by participant and was supplied without curation.

From a lookup of the germline V gene (reference sequence), CDR1 and CDR2 are LNHDA and SQIVND. Trimming at the junction amounts to 4 bases on V and 3 bases on J, and the germline ends lie 13 bases apart. The CDR3, cysteine through phenylalanine, is 14 amino acids long. Only the CDR3 region is kept as DNA, spanning 42 bases read in frame from base 1. In the prospective study, participants were roughly 18 to 89 years old, resided in 20 to 30 geographic areas of the United States, and were enrolled through a virtual design. In the prospective study, cohorts were assigned on the basis of participant-reported clinical history obtained from a screening survey and a study questionnaire. In the prospective study, mobile phlebotomists collected whole blood, serum and a nasopharyngeal or oropharyngeal swab from each participant. Additional blood draws and questionnaires over an approximately 2-month period could optionally be provided by prospective study participants. Before DNA extraction, blood samples from the prospective study were shipped at room temperature or frozen.

TCRbeta CDR3 regions were amplified from genomic DNA by means of the immunoSEQ Assay, a bias-controlled multiplex PCR. From the authors' description of their analysis: Nucleated cell counts per sample were estimated from amplification of reference gene primers within the assay. To quantify the absolute abundance of each unique TCRbeta CDR3 rearrangement, sequence reads were collapsed and filtered. For each sample, productive Simpson clonality was calculated as the square root of Simpson's diversity index over productive rearrangements. Sourced from immuneACCESS, this table was stored by TCRdb with only in-frame sequences that have V and J called. A share of the clones is absent; for the studies checked, an unresolved V gene accounts for under half, and the remainder has no known explanation. The DNA was the basis for D and trimming; V, J and clone size are from that table. The sample records approximately 450,000 clones, approximately 90% of which are singletons. The ten largest clones represent about 2.1% of the sample.

Material for sequencing was PBMCs or T cells enriched from blood (not recorded which). The chain couples TRBV19 to TRBJ2-7, and possibly TRBD1, on 6 matching bases. This clonotype originated in a woman between 18 and 30 years old with acute COVID-19. The CDR3 has the sequence CASSTKDSRYEQYF. The bases read TGTGCCAGTAGTACCAAGGACAGTCGCTACGAGCAGTACTTC.